This section outlines one T cell receptor (beta chain) sequence together with its context. Antigen unknown. Amplification used 60 Vbeta primers and 13 Jbeta primers. Generated by immunoSEQ multiplex PCR, the TCRdb table keeps only in-frame clones and is missing some. The sample lists approximately 81,000 clones; about 70% were seen once. This sample is drawn from a study of cytomegalovirus exposure and HLA in healthy donors. Germline CDR1 reads SGHNT; CDR2 reads YYREEE (reference sequence). V lost 0 bases and J lost 1; bases outside the gene matches: 1. The length of the CDR3 is 15 residues. Regarding the study as a whole: A few CMV-associated chains proved CMV antigen-specific in vitro.

The V gene is TRBV5-4, the J gene TRBJ2-3; TRBD2 agrees at 8 bases. This sequence originates from a woman aged 50 to 65 in good health and CMV-seropositive. The specimen was PBMCs. The CDR3 spells CASSLAGGGTDTQYF. The CDR3 region has the DNA TGTGCCAGCAGCTTGGCGGGAGGGGGCACAGATACGCAGTATTTT. Based on the CDR3 plus reference TRBV5-4 and TRBJ2-3, the full variable domain is ETGVTQSPTHLIKTRGQQVTLRCSSQSGHNTVSWYQQALGQGPQFIFQYYREEENGRGNFPPRFSGLQFPNYSSELNVNALELDDSALYLCASSLAGGGTDTQYFGPGTRLTVL.